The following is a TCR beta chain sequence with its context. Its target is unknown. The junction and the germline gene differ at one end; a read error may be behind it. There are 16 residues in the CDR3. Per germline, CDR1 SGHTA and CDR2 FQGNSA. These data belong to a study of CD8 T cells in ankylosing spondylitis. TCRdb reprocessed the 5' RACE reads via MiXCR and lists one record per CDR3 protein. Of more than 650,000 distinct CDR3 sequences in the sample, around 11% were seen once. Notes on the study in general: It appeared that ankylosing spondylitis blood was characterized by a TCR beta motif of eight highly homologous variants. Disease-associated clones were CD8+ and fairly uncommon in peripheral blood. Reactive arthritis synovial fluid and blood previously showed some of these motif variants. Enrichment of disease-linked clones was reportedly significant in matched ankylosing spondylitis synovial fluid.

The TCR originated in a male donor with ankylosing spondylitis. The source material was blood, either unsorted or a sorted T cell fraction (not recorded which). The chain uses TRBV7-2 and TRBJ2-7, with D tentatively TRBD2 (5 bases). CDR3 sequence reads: CAISPGGLRMDYEQYF. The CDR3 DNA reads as TGTGCCATCAGCCCTGGAGGCCTCCGCATGGACTACGAGCAGTACTTC.